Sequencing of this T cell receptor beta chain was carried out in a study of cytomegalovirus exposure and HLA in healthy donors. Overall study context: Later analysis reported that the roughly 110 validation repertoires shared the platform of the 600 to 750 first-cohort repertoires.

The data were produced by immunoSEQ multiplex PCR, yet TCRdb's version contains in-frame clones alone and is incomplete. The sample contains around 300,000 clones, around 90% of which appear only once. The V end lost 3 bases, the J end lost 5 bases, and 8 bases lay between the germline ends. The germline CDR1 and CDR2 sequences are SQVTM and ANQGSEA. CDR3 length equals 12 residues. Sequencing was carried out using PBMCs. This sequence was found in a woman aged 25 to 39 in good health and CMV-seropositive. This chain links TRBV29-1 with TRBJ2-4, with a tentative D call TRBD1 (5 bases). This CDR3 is CSVDPGQNIQYF. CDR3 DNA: TGCAGCGTTGACCCAGGGCAAAACATTCAGTACTTC.